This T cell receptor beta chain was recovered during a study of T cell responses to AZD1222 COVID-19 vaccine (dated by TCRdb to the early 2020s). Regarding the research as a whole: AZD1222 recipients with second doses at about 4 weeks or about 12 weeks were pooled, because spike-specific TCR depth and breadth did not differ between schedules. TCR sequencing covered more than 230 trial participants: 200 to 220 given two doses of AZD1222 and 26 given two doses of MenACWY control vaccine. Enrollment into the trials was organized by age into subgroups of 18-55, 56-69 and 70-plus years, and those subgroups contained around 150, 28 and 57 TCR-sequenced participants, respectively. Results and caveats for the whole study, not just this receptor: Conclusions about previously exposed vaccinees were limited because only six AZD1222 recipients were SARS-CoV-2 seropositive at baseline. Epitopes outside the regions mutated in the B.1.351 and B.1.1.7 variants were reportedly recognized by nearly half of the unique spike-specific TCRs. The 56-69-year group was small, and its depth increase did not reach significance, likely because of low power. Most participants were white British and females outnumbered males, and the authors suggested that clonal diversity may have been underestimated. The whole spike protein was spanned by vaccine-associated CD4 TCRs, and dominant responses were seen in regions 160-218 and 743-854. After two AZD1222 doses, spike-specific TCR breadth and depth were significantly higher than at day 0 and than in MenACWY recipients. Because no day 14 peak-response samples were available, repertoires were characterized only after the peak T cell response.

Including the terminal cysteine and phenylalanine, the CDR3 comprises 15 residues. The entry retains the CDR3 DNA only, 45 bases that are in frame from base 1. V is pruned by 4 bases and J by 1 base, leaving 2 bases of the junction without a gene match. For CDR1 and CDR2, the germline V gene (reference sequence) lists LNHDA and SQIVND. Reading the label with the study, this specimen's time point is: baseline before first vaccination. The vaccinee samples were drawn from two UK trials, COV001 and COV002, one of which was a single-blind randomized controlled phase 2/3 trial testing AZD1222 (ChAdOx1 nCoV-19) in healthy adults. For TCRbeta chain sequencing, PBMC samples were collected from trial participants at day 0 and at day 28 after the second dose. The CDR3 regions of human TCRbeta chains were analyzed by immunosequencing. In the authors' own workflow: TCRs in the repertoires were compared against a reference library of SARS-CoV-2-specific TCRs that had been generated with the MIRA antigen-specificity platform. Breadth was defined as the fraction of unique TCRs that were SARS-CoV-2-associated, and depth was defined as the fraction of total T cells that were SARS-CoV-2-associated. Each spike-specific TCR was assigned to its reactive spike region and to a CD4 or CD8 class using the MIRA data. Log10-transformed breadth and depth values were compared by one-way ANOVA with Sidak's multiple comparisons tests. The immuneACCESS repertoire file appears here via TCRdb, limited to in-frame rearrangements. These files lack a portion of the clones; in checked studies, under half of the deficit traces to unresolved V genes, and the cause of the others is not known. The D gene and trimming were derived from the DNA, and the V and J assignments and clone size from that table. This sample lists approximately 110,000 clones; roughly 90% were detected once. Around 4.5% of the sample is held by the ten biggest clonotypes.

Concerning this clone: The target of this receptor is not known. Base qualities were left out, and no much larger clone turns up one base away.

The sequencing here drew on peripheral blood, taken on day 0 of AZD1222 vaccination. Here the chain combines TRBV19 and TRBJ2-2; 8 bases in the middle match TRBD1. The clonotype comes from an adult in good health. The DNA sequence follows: TGTGCCAGTAGTAAGGGACAGGTGAACACCGGGGAGCTGTTTTTT. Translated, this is CASSKGQVNTGELFF.